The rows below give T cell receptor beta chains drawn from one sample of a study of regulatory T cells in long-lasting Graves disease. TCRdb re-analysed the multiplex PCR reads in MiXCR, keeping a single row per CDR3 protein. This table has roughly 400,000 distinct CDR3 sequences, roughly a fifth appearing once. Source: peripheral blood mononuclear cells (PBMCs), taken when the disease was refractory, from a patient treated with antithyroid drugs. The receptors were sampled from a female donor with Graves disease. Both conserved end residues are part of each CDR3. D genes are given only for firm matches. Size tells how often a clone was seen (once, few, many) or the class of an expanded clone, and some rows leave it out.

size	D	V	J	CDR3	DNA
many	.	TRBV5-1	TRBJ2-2	CASRYGNTGELFF	TGCGCCAGCAGATACGGCAACACCGGGGAGCTGTTTTTT
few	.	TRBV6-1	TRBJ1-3	CASSVTGPGNTIYF	TGTGCCAGCAGCGTGACAGGCCCTGGAAACACCATATATTTT
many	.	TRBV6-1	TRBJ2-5	CASSEVGGILQETQYF	TGTGCCAGCAGTGAGGTCGGCGGGATACTCCAAGAGACCCAGTACTTC
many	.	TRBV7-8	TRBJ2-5	CASSLGRLVLQRTQYF	TGTGCCAGCAGCTTGGGGAGACTAGTTTTACAGCGGACCCAGTACTTC
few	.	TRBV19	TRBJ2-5	CASSIVGGETQYF	TGTGCCAGTAGTATTGTCGGGGGAGAGACCCAGTACTTC
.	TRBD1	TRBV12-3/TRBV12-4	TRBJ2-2	CASKPGQATGELFF	TGTGCCAGCAAACCGGGACAGGCCACCGGGGAGCTGTTTTTT
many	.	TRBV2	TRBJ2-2	CASRRGGGRYTGELFF	TGTGCCAGCCGCCGTGGGGGCGGGAGATACACCGGGGAGCTGTTTTTT
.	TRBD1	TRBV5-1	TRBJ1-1	CASSLSRTGTMNTEAFF	TGCGCCAGCAGCTTGAGTCGGACAGGCACCATGAACACTGAAGCTTTCTTT
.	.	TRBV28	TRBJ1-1	CVSSFRGAYTEAFF	TGTGTCAGCAGTTTCCGGGGGGCCTATACTGAAGCTTTCTTT
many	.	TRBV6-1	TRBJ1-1	CASSGYRVPEAFF	TGTGCCAGCAGTGGATACAGGGTACCTGAAGCTTTCTTT
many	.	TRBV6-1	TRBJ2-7	CASSELDSGPSYEQYF	TGTGCCAGCAGTGAATTGGATAGCGGACCTTCCTACGAGCAGTACTTC
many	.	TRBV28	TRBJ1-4	CASSPLGVNEKLFF	TGTGCCAGCAGTCCCCTGGGGGTTAATGAAAAACTGTTTTTT
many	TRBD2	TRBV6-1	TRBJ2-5	CASRSGTRQETQYF	TGTGCCAGCAGAAGCGGGACTCGGCAAGAGACCCAGTACTTC
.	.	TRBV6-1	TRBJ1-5	CASSESLGQPDQPQHF	TGTGCCAGCAGTGAAAGTCTCGGGCAACCGGATCAGCCCCAGCATTTT
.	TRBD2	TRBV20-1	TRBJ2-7	CSFMGLAGGSYEQYF	TGCAGTTTCATGGGGCTAGCGGGAGGGTCCTACGAGCAGTACTTC
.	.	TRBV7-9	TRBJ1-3	CASSLSTKGVGNTIYF	TGTGCCAGCAGCCTTTCCACTAAGGGGGTCGGAAACACCATATATTTT
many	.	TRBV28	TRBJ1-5	CASSLLSKTLNQPQHF	TGTGCCAGCAGTTTATTGTCGAAGACCCTCAATCAGCCCCAGCATTTT
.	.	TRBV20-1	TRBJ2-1	CSAPQTTNNEQFF	TGCAGTGCTCCACAGACTACTAACAATGAGCAGTTCTTC
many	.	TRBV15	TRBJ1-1	CATSILSNTEAFF	TGTGCCACCAGCATCCTTTCTAACACTGAAGCTTTCTTT
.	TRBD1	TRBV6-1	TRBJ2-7	CASRQPGQGTIYEQYF	TGTGCCAGCAGACAACCGGGACAGGGGACCATCTACGAGCAGTACTTC
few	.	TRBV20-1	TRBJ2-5	CSARLRQETRYF	TGCAGTGCTAGATTGCGTCAAGAGACCCGGTACTTC
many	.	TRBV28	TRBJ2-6	CASSPGVGPNVLTF	TGTGCCAGCAGTCCGGGCGTAGGACCCAACGTCCTGACTTTC
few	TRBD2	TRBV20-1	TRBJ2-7	CSAPIGGLAGGHRYEQYF	TGCAGTGCCCCAATCGGGGGACTAGCGGGAGGGCACCGCTACGAGCAGTACTTC
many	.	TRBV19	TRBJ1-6	CASSPTMGDSPLHF	TGTGCCAGTAGTCCGACGATGGGTGATTCACCCCTCCACTTT
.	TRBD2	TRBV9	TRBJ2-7	CASSASGRSGEQYF	TGTGCCAGCAGCGCTAGCGGGAGATCGGGGGAGCAGTACTTC
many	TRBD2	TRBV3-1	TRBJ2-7	CASSQTTSGGYEQYF	TGTGCCAGCAGCCAAACGACTAGCGGGGGCTACGAGCAGTACTTC
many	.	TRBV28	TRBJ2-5	CATIGGRGRGVETQYF	TGTGCCACCATAGGGGGGCGAGGACGCGGGGTGGAGACCCAGTACTTC
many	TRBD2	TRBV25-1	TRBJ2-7	CASTAIGRSYEQYF	TGTGCCAGCACGGCGATCGGGAGGTCATACGAGCAGTACTTC
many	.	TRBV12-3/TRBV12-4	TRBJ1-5	CASKLSNQPQHF	TGTGCCAGCAAACTGAGCAATCAGCCCCAGCATTTT
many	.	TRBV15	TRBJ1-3	CATSRDPLSGNTIYF	TGTGCCACCAGCAGAGATCCGCTCTCTGGAAACACCATATATTTT
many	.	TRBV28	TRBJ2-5	CASSGPAGVGQETQYF	TGTGCCAGCAGTGGTCCTGCAGGAGTGGGTCAAGAGACCCAGTACTTC
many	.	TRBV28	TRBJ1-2	CASSIPTGGGYTF	TGTGCCAGCAGTATACCGACAGGCGGCGGCTACACCTTC
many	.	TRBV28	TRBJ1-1	CASSLVYTEAFF	TGTGCCAGCAGTTTAGTTTACACTGAAGCTTTCTTT
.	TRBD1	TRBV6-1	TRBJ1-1	CASRIQGAMNTEAFF	TGTGCCAGCAGAATACAGGGGGCAATGAACACTGAAGCTTTCTTT
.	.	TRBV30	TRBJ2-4	CAWMHPAKNIQYF	TGTGCCTGGATGCATCCAGCCAAAAACATTCAGTACTTC
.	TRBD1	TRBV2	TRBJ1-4	CASSWDRINEKLFF	TGTGCCAGCAGCTGGGACAGGATTAATGAAAAACTGTTTTTT
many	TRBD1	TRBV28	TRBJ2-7	CASSSRQGAYEQYF	TGTGCCAGCAGTTCCCGACAGGGGGCCTACGAGCAGTACTTC
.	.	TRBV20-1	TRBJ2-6	CSAPPSGANVLTF	TGCAGTGCCCCCCCGTCTGGGGCCAACGTCCTGACTTTC
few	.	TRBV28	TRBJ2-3	CASSARDTQYF	TGTGCCAGCAGCGCCCGGGATACGCAGTATTTT
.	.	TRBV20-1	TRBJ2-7	CSASGGGGFSYEQYF	TGCAGTGCTAGCGGAGGGGGCGGCTTCTCCTACGAGCAGTACTTC
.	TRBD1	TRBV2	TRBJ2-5	CASRRGTGLETQYF	TGTGCCAGCAGGAGGGGGACAGGGCTGGAGACCCAGTACTTC
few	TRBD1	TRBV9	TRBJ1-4	CASSTSGTGSEKLFF	TGTGCCAGCAGCACCTCCGGGACAGGGTCTGAAAAACTGTTTTTT
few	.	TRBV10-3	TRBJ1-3	CAISGNFRDNSGNTIYF	TGTGCCATCAGTGGCAACTTCCGGGACAACTCTGGAAACACCATATATTTT
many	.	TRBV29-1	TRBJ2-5	CSVAKAYQETQYF	TGCAGCGTTGCGAAAGCCTACCAAGAGACCCAGTACTTC
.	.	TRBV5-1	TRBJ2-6	CASSPARDSGANVLTF	TGCGCCAGCAGCCCCGCCCGGGACTCTGGGGCCAACGTCCTGACTTTC